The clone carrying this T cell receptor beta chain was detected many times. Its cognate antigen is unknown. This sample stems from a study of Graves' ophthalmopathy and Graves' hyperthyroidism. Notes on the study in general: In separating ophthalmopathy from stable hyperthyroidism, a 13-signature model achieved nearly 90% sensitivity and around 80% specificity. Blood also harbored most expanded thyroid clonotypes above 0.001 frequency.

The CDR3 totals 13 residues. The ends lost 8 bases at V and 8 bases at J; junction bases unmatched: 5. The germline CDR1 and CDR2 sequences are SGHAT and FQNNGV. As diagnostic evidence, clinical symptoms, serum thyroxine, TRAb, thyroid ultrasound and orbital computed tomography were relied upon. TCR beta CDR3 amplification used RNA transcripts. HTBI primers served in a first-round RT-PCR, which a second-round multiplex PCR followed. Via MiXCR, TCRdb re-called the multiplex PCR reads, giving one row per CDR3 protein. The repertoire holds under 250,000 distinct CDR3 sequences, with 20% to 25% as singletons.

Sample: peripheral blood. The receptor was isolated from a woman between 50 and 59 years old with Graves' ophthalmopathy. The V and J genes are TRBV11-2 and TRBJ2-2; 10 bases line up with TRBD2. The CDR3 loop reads CASALAGAGELFF. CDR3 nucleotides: TGTGCCAGCGCCCTAGCGGGAGCTGGGGAGCTGTTTTTT.